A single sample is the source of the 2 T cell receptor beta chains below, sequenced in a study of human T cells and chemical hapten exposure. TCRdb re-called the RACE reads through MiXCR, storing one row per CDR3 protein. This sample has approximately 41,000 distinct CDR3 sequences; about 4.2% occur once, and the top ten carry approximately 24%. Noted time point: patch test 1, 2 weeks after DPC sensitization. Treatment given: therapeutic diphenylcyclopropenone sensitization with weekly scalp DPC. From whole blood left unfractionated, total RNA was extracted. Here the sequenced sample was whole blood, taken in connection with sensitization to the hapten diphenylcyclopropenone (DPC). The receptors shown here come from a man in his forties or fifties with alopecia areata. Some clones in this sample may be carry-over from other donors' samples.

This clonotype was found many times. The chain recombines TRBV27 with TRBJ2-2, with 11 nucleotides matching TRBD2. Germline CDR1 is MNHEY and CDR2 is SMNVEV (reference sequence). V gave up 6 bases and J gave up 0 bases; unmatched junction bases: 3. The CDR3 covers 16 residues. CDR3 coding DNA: TGTGCCAGCAGGCGACTAGCGGGATCGAACACCGGGGAGCTGTTTTTT. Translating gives CASRRLAGSNTGELFF.

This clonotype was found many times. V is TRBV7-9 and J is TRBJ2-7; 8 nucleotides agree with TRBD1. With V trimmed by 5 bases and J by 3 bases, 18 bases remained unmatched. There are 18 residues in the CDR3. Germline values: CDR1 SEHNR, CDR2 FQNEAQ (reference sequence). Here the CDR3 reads CASSLGQGTQPRVYEQYF. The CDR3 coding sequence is TGTGCCAGCAGCCTCGGACAGGGAACACAGCCGAGGGTCTACGAGCAGTACTTC.